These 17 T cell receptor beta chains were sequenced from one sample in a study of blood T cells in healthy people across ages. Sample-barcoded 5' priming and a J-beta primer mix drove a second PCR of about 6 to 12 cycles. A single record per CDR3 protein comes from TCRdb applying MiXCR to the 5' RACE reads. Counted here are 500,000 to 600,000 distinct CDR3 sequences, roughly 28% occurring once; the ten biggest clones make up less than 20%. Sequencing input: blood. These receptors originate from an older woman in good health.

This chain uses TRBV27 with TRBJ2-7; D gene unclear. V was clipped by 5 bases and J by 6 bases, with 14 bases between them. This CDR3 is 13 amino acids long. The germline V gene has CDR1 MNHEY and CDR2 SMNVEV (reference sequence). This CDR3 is CASSPVSWGEQYF. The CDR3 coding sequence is TGTGCCAGCAGTCCAGTTAGCTGGGGCGAGCAGTACTTC.

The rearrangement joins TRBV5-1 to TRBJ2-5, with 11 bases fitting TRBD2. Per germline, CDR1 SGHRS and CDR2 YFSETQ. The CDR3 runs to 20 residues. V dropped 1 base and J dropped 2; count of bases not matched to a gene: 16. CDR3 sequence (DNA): TGCGCCAGCAGCTTGAGAGGGGCTAGCGGGGGGACCATCATTCAAGAGACCCAGTACTTC. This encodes CASSLRGASGGTIIQETQYF.

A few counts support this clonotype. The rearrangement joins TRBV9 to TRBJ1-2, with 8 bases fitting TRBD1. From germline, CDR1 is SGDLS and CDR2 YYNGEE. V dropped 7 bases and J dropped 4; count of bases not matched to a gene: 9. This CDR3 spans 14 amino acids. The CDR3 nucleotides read TGTGCCAGCTCTAGACAGGGGTATGGCTATGGCTACACCTTC. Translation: CASSRQGYGYGYTF.

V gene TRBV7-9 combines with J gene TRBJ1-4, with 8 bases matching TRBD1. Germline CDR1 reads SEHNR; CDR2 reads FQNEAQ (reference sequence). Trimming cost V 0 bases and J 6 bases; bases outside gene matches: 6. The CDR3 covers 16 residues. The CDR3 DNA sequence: TGTGCCAGCAGCTTAGCACGGACGGACAGGGATGAAAAACTGTTTTTT. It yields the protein CASSLARTDRDEKLFF.

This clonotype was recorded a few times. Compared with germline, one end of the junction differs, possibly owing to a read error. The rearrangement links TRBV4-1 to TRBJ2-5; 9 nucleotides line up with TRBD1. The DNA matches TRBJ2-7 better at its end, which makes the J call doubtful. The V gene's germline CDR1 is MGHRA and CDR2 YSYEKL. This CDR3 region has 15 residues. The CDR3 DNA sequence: TGCGCCTGCAGCCAAGGTGGGACAGGGATCTACGAGCAGTACTTC. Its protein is CACSQGGTGIYEQYF.

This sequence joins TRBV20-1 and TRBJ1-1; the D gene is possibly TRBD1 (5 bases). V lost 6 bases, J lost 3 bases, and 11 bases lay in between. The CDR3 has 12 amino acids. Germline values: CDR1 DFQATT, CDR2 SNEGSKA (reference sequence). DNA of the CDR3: TGCAGTGCCACTGACAGAGACACTGAAGCTTTCTTT. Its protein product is CSATDRDTEAFF.

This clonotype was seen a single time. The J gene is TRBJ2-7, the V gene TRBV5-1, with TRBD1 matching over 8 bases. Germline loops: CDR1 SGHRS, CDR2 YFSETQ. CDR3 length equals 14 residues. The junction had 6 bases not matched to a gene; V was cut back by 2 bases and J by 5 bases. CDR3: CASSLGDRSHEQYF. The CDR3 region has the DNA TGCGCCAGCAGCTTAGGGGACAGGTCCCACGAGCAGTACTTC.

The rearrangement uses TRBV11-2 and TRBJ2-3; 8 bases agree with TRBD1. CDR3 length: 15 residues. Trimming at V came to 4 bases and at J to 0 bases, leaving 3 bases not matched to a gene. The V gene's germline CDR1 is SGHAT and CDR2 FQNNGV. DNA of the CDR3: TGTGCCAGCAGCTACCGGGACAGGAGCACAGATACGCAGTATTTT. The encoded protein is CASSYRDRSTDTQYF.

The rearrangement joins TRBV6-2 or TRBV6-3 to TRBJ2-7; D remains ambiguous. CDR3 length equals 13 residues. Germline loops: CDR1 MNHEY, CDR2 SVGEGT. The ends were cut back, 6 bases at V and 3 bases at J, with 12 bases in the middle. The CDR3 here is CASSSTNSYEQYF. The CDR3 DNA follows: TGTGCCAGCAGCTCCACTAACAGCTACGAGCAGTACTTC.

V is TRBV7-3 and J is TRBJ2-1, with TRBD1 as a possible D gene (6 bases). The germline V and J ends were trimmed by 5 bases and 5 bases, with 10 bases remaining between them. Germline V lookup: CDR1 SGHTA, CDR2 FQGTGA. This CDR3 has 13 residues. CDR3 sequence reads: CASSRNRDNEQFF. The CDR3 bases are TGTGCCAGCAGCAGAAACAGGGACAATGAGCAGTTCTTC.

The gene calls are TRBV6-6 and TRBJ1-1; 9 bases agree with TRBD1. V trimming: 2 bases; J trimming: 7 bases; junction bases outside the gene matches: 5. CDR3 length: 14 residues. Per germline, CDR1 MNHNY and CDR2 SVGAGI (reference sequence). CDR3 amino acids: CASSYQTGGLEAFF. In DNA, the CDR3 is TGTGCCAGCAGTTACCAGACAGGGGGACTTGAAGCTTTCTTT.

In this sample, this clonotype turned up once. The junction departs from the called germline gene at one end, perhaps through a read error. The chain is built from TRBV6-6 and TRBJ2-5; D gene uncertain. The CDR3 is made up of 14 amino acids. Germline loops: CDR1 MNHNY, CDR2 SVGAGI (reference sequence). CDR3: CARSTSTYQETQYF. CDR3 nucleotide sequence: TGTGCCCGCAGTACCTCGACCTACCAAGAGACCCAGTACTTC.

The CDR3 here is CASSYFNTIYF. The CDR3 nucleotides read TGTGCCAGCAGTTATTTCAACACCATATATTTT. The rearrangement joins TRBV6-5 to TRBJ1-3; D unclear. Deletions cut 3 bases from V and 7 bases from J, with 4 bases between. Germline V gene lookup returns CDR1 MNHEY and CDR2 SVGAGI. The CDR3 extends over 11 amino acids.

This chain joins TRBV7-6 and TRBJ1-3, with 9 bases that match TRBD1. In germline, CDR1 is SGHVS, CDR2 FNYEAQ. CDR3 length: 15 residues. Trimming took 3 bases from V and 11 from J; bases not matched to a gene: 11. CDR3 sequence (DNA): TGTGCCAGCAGCTTTAAGGACAGGGGCGGTGATGCCATATATTTT. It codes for CASSFKDRGGDAIYF. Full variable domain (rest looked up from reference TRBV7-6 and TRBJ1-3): GAGVSQSPRYKVTKRGQDVALRCDPISGHVSLYWYRQALGQGPEFLTYFNYEAQQDKSGLPNDRFSAERPEGSISTLTIQRTEQRDSAMYRCASSFKDRGGDAIYFGEGSWLTVV.

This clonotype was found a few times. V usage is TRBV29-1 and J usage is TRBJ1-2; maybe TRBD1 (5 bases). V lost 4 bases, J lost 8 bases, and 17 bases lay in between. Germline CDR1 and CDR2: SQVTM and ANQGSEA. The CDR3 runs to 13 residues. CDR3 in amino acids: CSVVYPGSSGYTF. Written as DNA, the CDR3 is TGCAGCGTTGTCTACCCAGGGAGCTCCGGCTACACCTTC.

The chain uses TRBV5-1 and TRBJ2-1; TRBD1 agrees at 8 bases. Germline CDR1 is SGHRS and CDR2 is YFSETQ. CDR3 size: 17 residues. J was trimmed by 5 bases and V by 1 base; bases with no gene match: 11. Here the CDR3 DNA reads TGCGCCAGCAGCTTGAATTCTATCGGGACAGGCCACAATGAGCAGTTCTTC. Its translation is CASSLNSIGTGHNEQFF.

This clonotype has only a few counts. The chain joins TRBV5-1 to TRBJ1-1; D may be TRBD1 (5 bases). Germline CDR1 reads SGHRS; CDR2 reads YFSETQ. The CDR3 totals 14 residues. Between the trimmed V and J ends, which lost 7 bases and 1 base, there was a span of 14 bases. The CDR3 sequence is CASAEGNWNTEAFF. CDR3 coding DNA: TGCGCCAGCGCCGAGGGGAATTGGAACACTGAAGCTTTCTTT.